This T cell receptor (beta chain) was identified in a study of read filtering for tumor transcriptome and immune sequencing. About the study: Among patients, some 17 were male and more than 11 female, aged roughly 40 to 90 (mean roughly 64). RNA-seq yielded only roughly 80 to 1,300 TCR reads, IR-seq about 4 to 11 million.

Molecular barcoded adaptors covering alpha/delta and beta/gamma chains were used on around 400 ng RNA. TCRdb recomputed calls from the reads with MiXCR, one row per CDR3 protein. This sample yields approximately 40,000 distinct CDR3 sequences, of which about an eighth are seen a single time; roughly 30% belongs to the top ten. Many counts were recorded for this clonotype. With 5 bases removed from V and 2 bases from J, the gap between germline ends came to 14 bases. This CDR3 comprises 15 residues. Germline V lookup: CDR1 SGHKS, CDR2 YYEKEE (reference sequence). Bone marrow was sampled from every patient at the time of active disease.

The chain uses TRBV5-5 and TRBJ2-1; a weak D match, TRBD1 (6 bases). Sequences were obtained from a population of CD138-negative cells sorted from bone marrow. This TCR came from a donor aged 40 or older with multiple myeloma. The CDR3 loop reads CASRLQGFAYNEQFF. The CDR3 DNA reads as TGTGCCAGCAGGTTACAGGGTTTTGCCTACAATGAGCAGTTCTTC.